A single sample gave rise to the 11 T cell receptor beta chains below, sequenced in a study of blood T cell repertoires in COVID-19. The method was immunoSEQ multiplex PCR; TCRdb's version includes in-frame clones alone and lacks a portion of them. The sample consists of roughly 150,000 clones, approximately 85% of them appearing once. The specimen was peripheral blood. Source of these receptors: a woman of 80 years or more with COVID-19, enrolled during active disease.

This clone rates as medium-sized. The gene calls are TRBV2 and TRBJ2-7, with TRBD2 matching over 12 bases. The CDR3 spans 15 residues. Trimming cost V 6 bases and J 3 bases; bases outside gene matches: 6. Germline V gene data show CDR1 as SNHLY and CDR2 as FYNNEI. The CDR3 coding sequence is TGTGCCAGCAGCGGACTAGCGGGGACCATCTACGAGCAGTACTTC. The encoded protein is CASSGLAGTIYEQYF.

The chain couples TRBV25-1 to TRBJ2-7, with 7 bases matching TRBD2. V dropped 5 bases and J dropped 3; count of bases not matched to a gene: 7. CDR3 length: 14 residues. CDR1 is MGHDK and CDR2 is SYGVNS in the germline V gene. The DNA for the CDR3 is TGTGCCAGCAGTCAGTTCGGGAGGAACTACGAGCAGTACTTC. Translation: CASSQFGRNYEQYF.

V is TRBV11-2 and J is TRBJ2-3, with 13 bases identical to TRBD2. The V segment lost 5 bases and the J segment 2 bases; nucleotides outside the gene matches: 7. Germline V lookup: CDR1 SGHAT, CDR2 FQNNGV. The CDR3 runs 17 residues. CDR3 sequence (DNA): TGTGCCAGCAGCCCCCTGACTAGCGGGGGGTTCACAGATACGCAGTATTTT. Protein product: CASSPLTSGGFTDTQYF.

V gene TRBV29-1 combines with J gene TRBJ1-1, with D possibly TRBD1 on 5 matching bases. CDR3 length: 13 residues. The germline gives CDR1 SQVTM, CDR2 ANQGSEA. V was clipped by 3 bases and J by 6 bases, with 14 bases between them. The CDR3 coding sequence is TGCAGCGTTGATCTCAGGGCCCAAGCTGAAGCTTTCTTT. As protein: CSVDLRAQAEAFF.

This sequence joins TRBV10-2 and TRBJ1-5; possibly TRBD1 for D (5 bases). This CDR3 has 16 amino acids. Trimming removed 6 bases from V and 1 base from J, with 16 bases in between. The germline CDR1 and CDR2 sequences are WSHSY and SAAADI. This CDR3 reads CASRQRGPSSNQPQHF. CDR3 DNA: TGCGCCAGCAGGCAGCGGGGACCGTCAAGCAATCAGCCCCAGCATTTT.

V is TRBV7-9 and J is TRBJ1-1; TRBD1 aligns across 9 bases. CDR1 SEHNR and CDR2 FQNEAQ come from the germline V gene (reference sequence). The CDR3 covers 16 residues. The J segment lost 1 base and the V segment lost 5 bases, leaving 8 bases of the junction unmatched. The CDR3 region has the DNA TGTGCCAGCAGCCCCGGTTGGACAGGGGAGAACACTGAAGCTTTCTTT. Translation gives CASSPGWTGENTEAFF.

The rearrangement joins TRBV7-9 to TRBJ2-1, with 11 bases matching TRBD2. The CDR3 loop spans 14 amino acids. Germline lookup yields CDR1 SEHNR and CDR2 FQNEAQ (reference sequence). Trimming took 1 base from V and 10 from J; bases not matched to a gene: 3. The CDR3 here is CASSLVGLAEEQFF. The CDR3 bases are TGTGCCAGCAGCTTAGTGGGACTAGCGGAGGAGCAGTTCTTC.

V gene TRBV6-5 combines with J gene TRBJ2-2; 7 bases line up with TRBD2. Germline CDR1 reads MNHEY; CDR2 reads SVGAGI. The ends lost 2 bases at V and 4 bases at J; junction bases unmatched: 1. The CDR3 extends over 14 amino acids. This CDR3 reads CASSYGGGTGELFF. DNA of the CDR3: TGTGCCAGCAGTTACGGCGGGGGCACCGGGGAGCTGTTTTTT.

CDR3 loop: CASSQGFLAPQETQYF. CDR3 bases: TGCGCCAGCAGCCAAGGCTTCCTAGCGCCACAAGAGACCCAGTACTTC. The rearrangement joins TRBV4-1 to TRBJ2-5; perhaps TRBD2 as D (6 bases). Germline lookup yields CDR1 MGHRA and CDR2 YSYEKL. Trimming removed 1 base at V and 2 bases at J, with 14 bases between. The CDR3 sequence is 16 residues long.

The CDR3 DNA reads as TGTGCCAGCAGCCCGACAGGGTACTATGGCTACACCTTC. It translates to CASSPTGYYGYTF. V is TRBV7-2 and J is TRBJ1-2; TRBD1 agrees at 7 bases. Trimming took 5 bases from V and 3 from J; bases not matched to a gene: 3. The CDR3 runs 13 residues. Germline CDR1 is SGHTA and CDR2 is FQGNSA.

The CDR3 bases are TGTGCCAGCAGCCCCCGAGGGGGTGAGCAGTTCTTC. The encoded protein is CASSPRGGEQFF. This chain uses TRBV7-3 with TRBJ2-1; TRBD1 might be the D (6 bases). Looked up from germline, CDR1 is SGHTA and CDR2 is FQGTGA. This CDR3 has 12 amino acids. V shed 5 bases and J shed 9 bases, with 11 bases lying between them.